The following is a T cell receptor (beta chain) sequence with its context. The antigen remains unidentified. The sample comes from a study of beta chain features in type 1 diabetes. This CDR3 has 12 amino acids. Germline-derived CDR1 and CDR2 are MGHDK and SYGVNS. The V and J ends lost 6 bases and 7 bases respectively, with 12 bases between them. The isolated RNA, all of it, was reverse transcribed, so expressed TCRB transcripts were what got sequenced. Clones were sequenced by immunoSEQ multiplex PCR, and TCRdb holds only the in-frame ones, with some missing. The sample lists about 260,000 clones, more than 65% occurring once. Points from the study as a whole: Cells expressing TCR highly could be over-represented by cDNA sequencing. A greater similarity of naive, central memory and Treg TCRB repertoires was seen among patients than among healthy donors.

Sequencing was done on a sample of naive CD4+ T cells from blood. This clonotype was sampled from a man aged 30-40 years in good health. This sequence joins TRBV25-1 and TRBJ1-2; maybe TRBD1 (6 bases). The CDR3 nucleotides are TGTGCCAGCAGGCTAGGGGGGGCTGGCTACACCTTC. Translated: CASRLGGAGYTF.